The 7 T cell receptor beta chains listed next were all sequenced from one sample in a study of vaccination and CD4 T cells after COVID-19. These receptors are not linked to any known antigen. Sequence data for DNA of cultured CD4+ T cells were generated by the Oncomine TCR Beta short-read assay. One entry per CDR3 protein, called by TCRdb with MiXCR from the PCR reads. This table holds fewer than 25,000 distinct CDR3 sequences, around two fifths found once. As for time point: late sampling 161 to 241 days after vaccination in a few convalescent patients. Treatment in this sample: approximately 10-day PBMC culture with coronavirus spike peptide pools or control peptides (ViraFEST assay). Specimen: CD4+ T cells from blood, cultured in vitro, collected about 7 months after SARS-CoV-2 vaccination. Receptor source: a human donor who had recovered from COVID-19.

This sequence joins TRBV6-5 and TRBJ2-7; tentatively, D is TRBD2 (6 bases). Germline V gene data show CDR1 as MNHEY and CDR2 as SVGAGI. The CDR3 consists of 15 residues. The V end lost 7 bases, the J end lost 1 base, and 17 bases lay between the germline ends. This CDR3 reads CASMYSGTGSYEQYF. As DNA, the CDR3 is TGTGCCAGCATGTACTCCGGGACTGGATCCTACGAGCAGTACTTC.

The J gene is TRBJ2-7, the V gene TRBV7-6; D is possibly TRBD2 (5 bases). CDR3 length: 13 amino acids. V lost 1 base, J lost 4 bases, and 8 bases lay in between. Germline V gene lookup returns CDR1 SGHVS and CDR2 FNYEAQ. CDR3 DNA sequence: TGTGCCAGCAGCTTAGGTACTAGATACGAGCAGTACTTC. As protein: CASSLGTRYEQYF. Full variable domain (outside the CDR3, taken from reference TRBV7-6 and TRBJ2-7): GAGVSQSPRYKVTKRGQDVALRCDPISGHVSLYWYRQALGQGPEFLTYFNYEAQQDKSGLPNDRFSAERPEGSISTLTIQRTEQRDSAMYRCASSLGTRYEQYFGPGTRLTVT.

This clonotype was counted a few times. The chain recombines TRBV20-1 with TRBJ1-1, with D possibly TRBD1 on 6 matching bases. The CDR3 is made up of 14 amino acids. The V gene lost 6 bases and the J gene lost 0 bases, with 14 bases spanning the gap. CDR1 is DFQATT and CDR2 is SNEGSKA in the germline V gene (reference sequence). The CDR3 region has the DNA TGCAGTGCCCTTCGGGGGCCGGTGAACACTGAAGCTTTCTTT. It yields the protein CSALRGPVNTEAFF.

The V gene is TRBV9, the J gene TRBJ2-7, with D possibly TRBD1 on 5 matching bases. Trimming stripped 0 bases from V and 1 base from J, with 11 bases between. The CDR3 length is 15 residues. Germline V lookup: CDR1 SGDLS, CDR2 YYNGEE. The CDR3 region is CASSVATGDSYEQYF. CDR3 DNA: TGTGCCAGCAGCGTAGCAACAGGAGATTCCTACGAGCAGTACTTC.

The chain has TRBV20-1 and TRBJ2-1, with 8 positions matching TRBD1. After removal of 5 bases from V and 6 bases from J, the junction contained 12 bases not matched to a gene. Germline CDR1 is DFQATT and CDR2 is SNEGSKA (reference sequence). There are 15 residues in the CDR3. The CDR3 loop reads CSAPNPRTGTNEQFF. CDR3 sequence (DNA): TGCAGTGCTCCCAATCCTCGGACAGGGACCAATGAGCAGTTCTTC.

This clonotype has only a few counts. The rearrangement joins TRBV27 to TRBJ2-7; D call uncertain. Germline CDR1 MNHEY, CDR2 SMNVEV (reference sequence). This CDR3 contains 14 residues. The ends were cut back, 5 bases at V and 5 bases at J, with 16 bases in the middle. CDR3 amino acids: CASSPRARLDEQYF. CDR3 nucleotide sequence: TGTGCCAGCAGTCCGCGTGCTCGGTTAGACGAGCAGTACTTC.

This clonotype was counted between two and nine times. The chain carries TRBV5-4 and TRBJ1-2, with a tentative D call TRBD1 (5 bases). Between the trimmed V and J ends, which lost 4 bases and 1 base, there was a span of 8 bases. The V gene's germline CDR1 is SGHNT and CDR2 YYREEE (reference sequence). The CDR3 covers 13 residues. The CDR3 bases are TGTGCCAGCAGCCCCGACAGTAACTATGGCTACACCTTC. Amino acid sequence: CASSPDSNYGYTF. The variable domain in full, completed from reference TRBV5-4 and TRBJ1-2, reads ETGVTQSPTHLIKTRGQQVTLRCSSQSGHNTVSWYQQALGQGPQFIFQYYREEENGRGNFPPRFSGLQFPNYSSELNVNALELDDSALYLCASSPDSNYGYTFGSGTRLTVV.